This TCR beta chain is from a study of T cell clones after liver transplantation. Notes on the study in general: These preliminary findings come from unstandardized post-transplant sampling times. A larger donor-reactive than third-party decline suggested partial antigen-specific deletion. Graft donor-reactive T cells may have migrated into the graft rather than being deleted.

Germline lookup yields CDR1 MDHEN and CDR2 SYDVKM. With V trimmed by 5 bases and J by 3 bases, 11 bases remained unmatched. This CDR3 contains 16 residues. Sequenced by immunoSEQ multiplex PCR; TCRdb stores in-frame clones only, minus some. This sample has about 5,600 clones, with roughly 30% found just once. Alloreactive TCRbeta sequences came from sequencing proliferating CFSE-low cells in the MLR. Pre-transplant recipient cells met graft donor PBMCs, splenocytes, lymph-node cells, or third-party PBMCs. As regards this clone: What it binds is unknown. Since a much larger clone is just one base distant, this may be a read error.

This sequence joins TRBV28 and TRBJ1-2, with TRBD1 identical over 8 bases. The sample was CD4+ T cells from cultured PBMCs. The sequence derives from a human patient who received a liver transplant. Some T cells may be the graft donor's. CDR3 nucleotides: TGTGCCAGCAGTCTGGTGGCCATCAGGGGGCACTATGGCTACACCTTC. Amino acid sequence: CASSLVAIRGHYGYTF.